Each of the 5 T cell receptor beta chains below was sequenced from the same sample in a study of identical twins. TCRdb reprocessed the 5' RACE reads via MiXCR and lists one record per CDR3 protein. This sample carries about 340,000 distinct CDR3 sequences, about 12% of them seen once, and the ten largest clones take 6% to 9%. The data also belong to a second study, concerning yellow fever vaccine responses in identical twins.

Sample: CD8+ T cells sorted from blood. The receptors stem from a woman aged 18-35 years in good health.

The chain is built from TRBV19 and TRBJ2-7; the D is unclear. The V gene lost 3 bases and the J gene lost 2 bases, with 11 bases spanning the gap. This CDR3 is 14 amino acids long. From germline, CDR1 is LNHDA and CDR2 SQIVND (reference sequence). This CDR3 reads CASSMMGTTYEQYF. DNA for the CDR3: TGTGCCAGTAGTATGATGGGCACAACCTACGAGCAGTACTTC.

The table lists this clonotype with a few counts. This sequence joins TRBV7-9 and TRBJ2-7; 7 nucleotides line up with TRBD1. J lost 4 bases, V lost 5 bases, and 11 bases had no gene match. CDR3 length: 15 amino acids. Germline V gives CDR1 SEHNR, CDR2 FQNEAQ (reference sequence). The CDR3 sequence: CASSPEDRVLYEQYF. The CDR3 region has the DNA TGTGCCAGCAGCCCCGAAGACAGGGTTCTATACGAGCAGTACTTC.

This clonotype occurred many times. V and J are TRBV12-3 or TRBV12-4 and TRBJ1-2, with a weak D call TRBD1 (5 bases). Trimming took off 3 bases at V and 6 bases at J, with 11 bases between the two ends. The CDR3 has 13 amino acids. This chain's CDR3 is CASSFGRVDGYTF. The DNA of the CDR3 is TGTGCCAGCAGTTTCGGCAGGGTCGATGGCTACACCTTC.

The gene calls are TRBV5-1 and TRBJ2-7; no firm D call. With 4 bases removed from V and 3 bases from J, the gap between germline ends came to 14 bases. The CDR3 loop spans 14 amino acids. CDR1 is SGHRS and CDR2 is YFSETQ in the germline V gene. The CDR3 loop is CASSGYDIFYEQYF. The CDR3 nucleotides read TGCGCCAGCAGCGGCTACGACATCTTCTACGAGCAGTACTTC.

CDR3 amino acids: CSARGYGDRSNEQFF. DNA of the CDR3: TGCAGTGCTAGAGGTTACGGGGACAGATCCAATGAGCAGTTCTTC. J is TRBJ2-1 and V is TRBV20-1; 7 bases match TRBD1. Germline V gives CDR1 DFQATT, CDR2 SNEGSKA (reference sequence). Losses at the gene ends were 1 base for V and 6 bases for J; bases not matched to a gene: 9. There are 15 residues in the CDR3.